This T cell receptor beta chain emerged from a study of response to subunit inactivated influenza vaccine. The CDR3 length is 15 residues. Trimming took 8 bases from V and 8 from J, leaving 22 bases between them. Germline V gives CDR1 SEHNR, CDR2 FQNEAQ (reference sequence). This clonotype was picked up a small number of times. Its antigen is currently unknown. TCRdb reprocessed the RT-PCR reads via MiXCR and lists one record per CDR3 protein. The repertoire holds around 750,000 distinct CDR3 sequences, with around 20% as singletons. Study-level points and caveats: The authors suggested that every seasonal influenza vaccination recruits few new T cells.

The clonotype was recovered from a man aged 50-59 years who received an inactivated influenza vaccine. V is TRBV7-9 and J is TRBJ2-1; D is possibly TRBD2 (6 bases). Sequencing was performed on PBMCs from blood, taken around 5 days after vaccination. CDR3 loop: CASGQMGGPRDEQFF. CDR3 DNA: TGTGCCAGCGGACAAATGGGGGGTCCTCGCGATGAGCAGTTCTTC.